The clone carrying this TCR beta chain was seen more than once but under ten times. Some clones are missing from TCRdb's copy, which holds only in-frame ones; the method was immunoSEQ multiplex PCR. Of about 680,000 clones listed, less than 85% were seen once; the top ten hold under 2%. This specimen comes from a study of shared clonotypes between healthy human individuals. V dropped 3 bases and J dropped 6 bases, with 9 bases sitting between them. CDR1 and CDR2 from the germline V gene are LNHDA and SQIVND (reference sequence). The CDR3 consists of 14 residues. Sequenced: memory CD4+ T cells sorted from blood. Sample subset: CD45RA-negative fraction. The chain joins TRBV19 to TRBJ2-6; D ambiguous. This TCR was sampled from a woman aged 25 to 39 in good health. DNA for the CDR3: TGTGCCAGTAGTATTTCTGGGGTGGCCAACGTCCTGACTTTC. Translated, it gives CASSISGVANVLTF.